This T cell receptor beta chain was captured by sequencing in a study of T cell responses to AZD1222 COVID-19 vaccine. Study outcomes and limitations: Most donors were white British and more were female, and clonal diversity was possibly underestimated. Spike as a whole was targeted by vaccine-associated CD4 TCRs, dominant at 160-218 and 743-854. Breadth and depth of Spike-specific TCRs rose after two AZD1222 doses. Only five or six AZD1222 recipients tested seropositive at baseline.

Turning to this clone: The antigen is undetermined.

Clones were read by immunoSEQ multiplex PCR, and TCRdb kept only the in-frame ones, dropping some. The sample contains 140,000 to 150,000 clones, 80% to 85% of which appear only once. Germline V lookup: CDR1 LGHDT, CDR2 YNNKEL (reference sequence). The CDR3 has 16 residues. Trimming stripped 4 bases from V and 0 bases from J, with 13 bases between. The material was peripheral blood, obtained on day 0 of MenACWY control vaccination. The source of this sequence is an adult in good health. The chain links TRBV3-1 (or the pseudogene TRBV3-2) to TRBJ2-1; no reliable D call. CDR3 sequence (DNA): TGTGCCAGCAGCCCGGTTGGCCGTAGCTCCTACAATGAGCAGTTCTTC. The encoded protein is CASSPVGRSSYNEQFF.